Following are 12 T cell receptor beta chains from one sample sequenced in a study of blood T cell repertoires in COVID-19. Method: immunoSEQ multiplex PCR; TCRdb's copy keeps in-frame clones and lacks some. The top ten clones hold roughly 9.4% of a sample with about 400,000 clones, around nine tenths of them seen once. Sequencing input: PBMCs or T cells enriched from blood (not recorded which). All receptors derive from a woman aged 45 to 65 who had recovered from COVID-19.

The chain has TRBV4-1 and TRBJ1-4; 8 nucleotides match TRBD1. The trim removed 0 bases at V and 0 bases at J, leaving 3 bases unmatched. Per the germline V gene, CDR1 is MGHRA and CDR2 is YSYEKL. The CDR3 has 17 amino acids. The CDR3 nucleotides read TGCGCCAGCAGCCAAGATAACAGGGGGGCAACTAATGAAAAACTGTTTTTT. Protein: CASSQDNRGATNEKLFF.

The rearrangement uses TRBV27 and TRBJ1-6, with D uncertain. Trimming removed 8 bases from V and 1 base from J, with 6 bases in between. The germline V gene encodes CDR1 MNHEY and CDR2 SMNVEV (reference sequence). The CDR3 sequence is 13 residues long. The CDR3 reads CASGESYNSPLHF. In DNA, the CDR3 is TGTGCCAGCGGAGAGTCCTATAATTCACCCCTCCACTTT.

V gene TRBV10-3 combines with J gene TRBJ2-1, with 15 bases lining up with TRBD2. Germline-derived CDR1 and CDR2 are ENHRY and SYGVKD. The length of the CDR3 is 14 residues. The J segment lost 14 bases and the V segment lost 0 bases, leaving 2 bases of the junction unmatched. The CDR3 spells CAISESGLAGGKFF. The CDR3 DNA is TGTGCCATCAGTGAGTCGGGACTAGCGGGGGGAAAGTTCTTC.

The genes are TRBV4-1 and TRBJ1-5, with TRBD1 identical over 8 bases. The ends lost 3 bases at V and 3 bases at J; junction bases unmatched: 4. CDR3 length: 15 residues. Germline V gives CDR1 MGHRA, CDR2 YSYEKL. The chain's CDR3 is CASSQLQGANQPQHF. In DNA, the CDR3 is TGCGCCAGCAGCCAGCTCCAGGGGGCCAATCAGCCCCAGCATTTT.

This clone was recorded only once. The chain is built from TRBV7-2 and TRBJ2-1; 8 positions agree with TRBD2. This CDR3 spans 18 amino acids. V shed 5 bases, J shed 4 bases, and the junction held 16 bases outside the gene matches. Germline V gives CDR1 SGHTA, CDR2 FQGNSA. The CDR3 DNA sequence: TGTGCCAGCAGCCGGACTCCTACGGGGGGGAAAGTGTACAATGAGCAGTTCTTC. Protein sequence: CASSRTPTGGKVYNEQFF.

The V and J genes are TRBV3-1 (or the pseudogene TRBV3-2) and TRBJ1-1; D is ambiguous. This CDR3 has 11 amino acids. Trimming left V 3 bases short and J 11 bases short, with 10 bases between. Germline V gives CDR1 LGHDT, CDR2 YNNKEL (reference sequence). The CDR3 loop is CASSHKTMAFF. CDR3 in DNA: TGTGCCAGCAGCCACAAGACAATGGCTTTCTTT.

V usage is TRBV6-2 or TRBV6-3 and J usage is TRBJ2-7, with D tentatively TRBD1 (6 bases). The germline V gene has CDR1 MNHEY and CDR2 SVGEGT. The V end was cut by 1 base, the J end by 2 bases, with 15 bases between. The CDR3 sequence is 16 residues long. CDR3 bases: TGTGCCAGCAGTTACTACCCCGACAGGTTCGCCTACGAGCAGTACTTC. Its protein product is CASSYYPDRFAYEQYF.

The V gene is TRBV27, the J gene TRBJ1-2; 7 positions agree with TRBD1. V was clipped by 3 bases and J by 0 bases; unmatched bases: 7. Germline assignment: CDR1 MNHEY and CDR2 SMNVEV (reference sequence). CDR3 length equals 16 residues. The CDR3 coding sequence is TGTGCCAGCAGTTTTGCCAGGGACAGAGCTAACTATGGCTACACCTTC. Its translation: CASSFARDRANYGYTF.

CDR3 protein: CASRRTDGGNQPQHF. The CDR3 DNA is TGTGCCAGCCGTCGGACAGATGGGGGCAATCAGCCCCAGCATTTT. The J gene is TRBJ1-5, the V gene TRBV28, with a tentative D call TRBD1 (6 bases). Germline V gene data show CDR1 as MDHEN and CDR2 as SYDVKM. The CDR3 consists of 15 residues. Trimming pared 8 bases from V and 2 bases from J, leaving 16 bases between. Full variable domain (remainder filled in from reference TRBV28 and TRBJ1-5): DVKVTQSSRYLVKRTGEKVFLECVQDMDHENMFWYRQDPGLGLRLIYFSYDVKMKEKGDIPEGYSVSREKKERFSLILESASTNQTSMYLCASRRTDGGNQPQHFGDGTRLSIL.

The CDR3 nucleotides read TGTGCCAGCAGCCTTCTACAGGGACCTTATGGCTACACCTTC. Protein sequence: CASSLLQGPYGYTF. This chain joins TRBV7-9 and TRBJ1-2, with D possibly TRBD1 on 6 matching bases. Trimming shortened V by 5 bases and J by 5 bases, and 15 bases separated the two germline ends. This CDR3 is built from 14 residues. Germline-derived CDR1 and CDR2 are SEHNR and FQNEAQ (reference sequence).

The CDR3 DNA is TGTGCCAGCAGTTTAGGGACAGCCACTAACTATGGCTACACCTTC. Protein product: CASSLGTATNYGYTF. The gene calls are TRBV28 and TRBJ1-2; 7 bases map to TRBD1. Germline loops: CDR1 MDHEN, CDR2 SYDVKM. This CDR3 has 15 residues. V shed 2 bases and J 0 bases; nucleotides not matched to a gene: 3.

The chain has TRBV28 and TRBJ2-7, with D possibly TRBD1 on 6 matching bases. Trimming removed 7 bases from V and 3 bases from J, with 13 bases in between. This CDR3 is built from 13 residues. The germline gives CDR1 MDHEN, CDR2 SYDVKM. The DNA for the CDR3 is TGTGCCAGCAATCCAGGGGTAAGCTACGAGCAGTACTTC. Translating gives CASNPGVSYEQYF.